This T cell receptor beta chain was retrieved from a study of metastatic and nonmetastatic thyroid tumors. V lost 0 bases to trimming and J lost 4 bases, with 13 bases between them. The CDR3 extends over 15 amino acids. Per the germline V gene, CDR1 is SGDLS and CDR2 is YYNGEE. Before thyroid surgery, none of the patients had received any treatment. The study, taken as a whole, reports: Patients with malignant thyroid tumors reportedly had significantly higher TCR beta diversity than those with benign nodules, in blood and tumor.

Many counts were recorded for this clone. Its cognate antigen is unknown. TCRdb reprocessed the PCR reads using MiXCR. This table holds around 19,000 clones, about a sixth found once. The sequencing input was tumor tissue. The receptor was derived from a female donor with papillary thyroid cancer or a benign thyroid nodule (not recorded which). Some clones in this sample may be carry-over from other donors' samples. The chain employs TRBV9 and TRBJ1-2; D remains ambiguous. The CDR3: CASSVDNSPRYGYTF. In DNA, the CDR3 is TGTGCCAGCAGCGTAGATAACAGTCCGCGCTATGGCTACACCTTC.